Following are 26 T cell receptor beta chains from one sample sequenced in a study of T cells in Graves' hyperthyroidism and ophthalmopathy. TCR beta CDR3 region amplification was performed from RNA transcripts. Researchers ran a first-round RT-PCR on the TCR CDR3 using the HTBI primer set. TCRdb reanalysed the multiplex PCR reads using MiXCR and keeps one entry per CDR3 protein. The top ten hold 55% to 60% of the sample, which has 250,000 to 350,000 distinct CDR3 sequences, over 15% seen once. Sample: blood. The receptors stem from a woman aged 55-75 years with Graves' ophthalmopathy.

This clonotype was counted ten times or more. The rearrangement uses TRBV11-3 and TRBJ1-1; perhaps TRBD1 as D (6 bases). This CDR3 is built from 14 residues. CDR1 and CDR2 (germline): SGHNT, YENEEA. The V gene lost 3 bases and the J gene lost 2 bases, with 10 bases spanning the gap. CDR3 sequence reads: CASSLGHPNTEAFF. CDR3 bases: TGTGCCAGCAGCTTGGGACATCCTAACACTGAAGCTTTCTTT. Full variable domain (outside the CDR3, taken from reference TRBV11-3 and TRBJ1-1): EAGVVQSPRYKIIEKKQPVAFWCNPISGHNTLYWYLQNLGQGPELLIRYENEEAVDDSQLPKDRFSAERLKGVDSTLKIQPAELGDSAVYLCASSLGHPNTEAFFGQGTRLTVV.

Worth noting for this clonotype: A single base separates this from a much larger clone, so it may be a read error. V is TRBV7-8 and J is TRBJ1-1; D uncertain. V gave up 4 bases and J gave up 5 bases, with 14 bases separating them. This CDR3 has 14 amino acids. Germline lookup yields CDR1 SGHVS and CDR2 FQNEAQ. CDR3 bases: TGTGCCAGCAGCTCTCGTCGGGGAGATACTGAAGCTTTCTTT. Translating it yields CASSSRRGDTEAFF.

This clonotype was recorded at least ten times. The chain uses TRBV27 and TRBJ2-3, with D perhaps being TRBD1 or TRBD2 (5 bases each). The V end lost 5 bases, the J end lost 1 base, and 16 bases lay between the germline ends. Germline-derived CDR1 and CDR2 are MNHEY and SMNVEV (reference sequence). The CDR3 length is 16 residues. As DNA, the CDR3 is TGTGCCAGCAGTCACTCCGGGACCCGAGGCACAGATACGCAGTATTTT. Protein: CASSHSGTRGTDTQYF.

Many counts were recorded for this clonotype. This chain links TRBV6-1 with TRBJ2-1, with 10 bases matching TRBD2. Germline-derived CDR1 and CDR2 are MNHNS and SASEGT. The CDR3 spans 17 residues. V dropped 5 bases and J dropped 0; count of bases not matched to a gene: 7. This CDR3 is CASSLFSGRSSYNEQFF. As DNA, the CDR3 is TGTGCCAGCAGTCTATTTAGCGGGAGGAGCTCCTACAATGAGCAGTTCTTC.

In its sample, this clonotype was seen many times. The rearrangement uses TRBV7-8 and TRBJ1-1, with 7 bases fitting TRBD1. The germline CDR1 and CDR2 sequences are SGHVS and FQNEAQ. Trimming took 2 bases from V and 1 from J; bases not matched to a gene: 4. The CDR3 has 15 amino acids. This CDR3 is CASSLQGVRNTEAFF. CDR3 nucleotides: TGTGCCAGCAGCTTACAGGGGGTCAGGAACACTGAAGCTTTCTTT.

The chain combines TRBV28 with TRBJ1-4; tentatively, D is TRBD1 (6 bases). The CDR3 totals 13 residues. Looked up from germline, CDR1 is MDHEN and CDR2 is SYDVKM. V lost 7 bases and J 6 bases, leaving 12 bases between the germline ends. The chain's CDR3 is CASMDSRDEKLFF. The CDR3 bases are TGTGCCAGCATGGACAGTAGGGATGAAAAACTGTTTTTT.

This clonotype was picked up many times. The genes are TRBV20-1 and TRBJ2-7; either TRBD1 or TRBD2 may supply D (5 bases each). CDR1 is DFQATT, CDR2 SNEGSKA, per germline (reference sequence). The CDR3 sequence is 14 residues long. V was shortened by 2 bases and J by 3 bases, with 14 bases between the two germline ends. As DNA, the CDR3 is TGCAGTGCTAGACGGGGACGCATGAGCTACGAGCAGTACTTC. Protein: CSARRGRMSYEQYF.

This clonotype was seen many times. The rearrangement joins TRBV11-2 to TRBJ2-1; TRBD2 matches 8 bases. J gave up 7 bases and V 5 bases, and 7 bases lay outside the gene matches. This CDR3 is built from 14 residues. Germline V CDR1 and CDR2: SGHAT, FQNNGV. DNA of the CDR3: TGTGCCAGCAGCGGATCCGGGACTAGTAATGAGCAGTTCTTC. This codes for CASSGSGTSNEQFF.

In its sample, this clonotype was seen many times. The chain links TRBV20-1 to TRBJ2-4; weak D call: TRBD1 (6 bases). The CDR3 has 14 amino acids. The germline V and J ends were trimmed by 4 bases and 2 bases, with 12 bases remaining between them. CDR1 and CDR2 from the germline V gene are DFQATT and SNEGSKA (reference sequence). The CDR3 bases are TGCAGTGCTATTCCAGGGGCGCCCAAAAACATTCAGTACTTC. Protein: CSAIPGAPKNIQYF.

This clonotype came up a few times. The chain uses TRBV19 and TRBJ2-1; 7 bases are shared with TRBD2. Germline CDR1 reads LNHDA; CDR2 reads SQIVND (reference sequence). The CDR3 has 14 residues. The V and J ends lost 7 bases and 12 bases, in that order; junction bases with no gene match: 15. CDR3 region: CASNGGSVGDWQFF. The CDR3 DNA reads TGTGCCAGTAATGGCGGGAGCGTCGGCGATTGGCAGTTCTTC.

There are many counts of this clonotype. The chain carries TRBV5-6 and TRBJ2-3; 9 positions agree with TRBD2. Germline V CDR1 and CDR2: SGHDT, YYEEEE. Losses at the gene ends were 2 bases for V and 4 bases for J; bases not matched to a gene: 5. This CDR3 is 15 amino acids long. DNA for the CDR3: TGTGCCAGCAGCTTAAAAGCGGGGGGCCCAGATACGCAGTATTTT. Translated: CASSLKAGGPDTQYF.

The chain couples TRBV12-3 or TRBV12-4 to TRBJ1-2; D possibly corresponds to TRBD1 (5 bases). CDR3 length: 16 amino acids. Trimming took off 6 bases at V and 4 bases at J, with 21 bases between the two ends. The DNA of the CDR3 is TGTGCCAGCAGCGCATTTTACGGGGCAGGGCCCTATGGCTACACCTTC. Translating gives CASSAFYGAGPYGYTF.

In its sample, this clonotype was seen many times. V is TRBV4-1 and J is TRBJ2-7; maybe TRBD2 (6 bases). Trimming cost V 4 bases and J 2 bases, with 12 bases left between them. Germline values: CDR1 MGHRA, CDR2 YSYEKL. The length of the CDR3 is 14 residues. The CDR3: CASSPRERAYEQYF. The CDR3 bases are TGCGCCAGCAGCCCCCGCGAGCGGGCCTACGAGCAGTACTTC.

This chain joins TRBV20-1 and TRBJ2-1; D not resolved. V shed 1 base and J shed 7 bases, with 8 bases lying between them. The CDR3 is 12 amino acids. CDR1 and CDR2 from the germline V gene are DFQATT and SNEGSKA (reference sequence). The CDR3 sequence: CSARALYNEQFF. As DNA, the CDR3 is TGCAGTGCTAGAGCCCTTTATAATGAGCAGTTCTTC.

The table lists this clonotype with a few counts. The CDR3 region has the DNA TGTGCCAGCAATTTTCTAGCGGGAGGCACAGATACGCAGTATTTT. It encodes CASNFLAGGTDTQYF. V and J are TRBV6-1 and TRBJ2-3, with TRBD2 matching 10 bases. J lost 1 base, V lost 7 bases, and 5 bases had no gene match. This CDR3 region has 15 residues. The germline CDR1 and CDR2 sequences are MNHNS and SASEGT.

This clonotype was recorded at least ten times. CDR3 nucleotides: TGTGCCAGCAGCTTAGGACAGAATACGCAGTATTTT. As protein: CASSLGQNTQYF. V gene TRBV11-1 combines with J gene TRBJ2-3, with a tentative D call TRBD1 (5 bases). V shed 1 base and J shed 7 bases, with 6 bases lying between them. From germline, CDR1 is SGHAT and CDR2 FQDESV (reference sequence). The CDR3 runs 12 residues. Using reference TRBV11-1 and TRBJ2-3 for the parts outside the CDR3, the full variable domain is EAEVAQSPRYKITEKSQAVAFWCDPISGHATLYWYRQILGQGPELLVQFQDESVVDDSQLPKDRFSAERLKGVDSTLKIQPAELGDSAMYLCASSLGQNTQYFGPGTRLTVL.

This clonotype was seen at least ten times. The chain couples TRBV7-2 to TRBJ2-1, with no clear D. The V end lost 1 base, the J end lost 6 bases, and 13 bases lay between the germline ends. The germline gives CDR1 SGHTA, CDR2 FQGNSA. There are 15 residues in the CDR3. The CDR3 DNA is TGTGCCAGCAGCTTAGTAGCCAGTGGGCTCAATGAGCAGTTCTTC. Protein sequence: CASSLVASGLNEQFF.

This clonotype showed up many times. The V gene is TRBV7-8, the J gene TRBJ2-1; D may be TRBD1 or TRBD2 (5 bases each). CDR1 is SGHVS, CDR2 FQNEAQ, per germline. CDR3 length: 15 residues. V lost 6 bases and J 2 bases, leaving 14 bases between the germline ends. The CDR3 sequence: CASRYRDGAYNEQFF. The CDR3 DNA reads as TGTGCCAGCAGGTACCGGGACGGAGCCTACAATGAGCAGTTCTTC.

This clonotype was seen many times. CDR3 sequence (DNA): TGTGCCAGCAGTGAGGGACACAACACTGAAGCTTTCTTT. Protein: CASSEGHNTEAFF. V usage is TRBV2 and J usage is TRBJ1-1, with D maybe TRBD1 (6 bases). Trimming cost V 3 bases and J 2 bases, with 7 bases left between them. The CDR3 has 13 amino acids. Germline V CDR1 and CDR2: SNHLY, FYNNEI.

This clonotype was seen a few times. The rearrangement links TRBV10-2 to TRBJ2-5; D gene ambiguous. CDR1 and CDR2 from the germline V gene are WSHSY and SAAADI. The CDR3 extends over 13 amino acids. The ends were cut back, 4 bases at V and 1 base at J, with 7 bases in the middle. The chain's CDR3 is CASSVRIQETQYF. CDR3 DNA sequence: TGCGCCAGCAGTGTACGGATCCAAGAGACCCAGTACTTC.

This clonotype was found many times. The V gene is TRBV7-2, the J gene TRBJ2-6, with D uncertain. CDR1 and CDR2 (germline): SGHTA, FQGNSA. CDR3 length: 15 residues. V lost 5 bases and J 2 bases, leaving 10 bases between the germline ends. The DNA for the CDR3 is TGTGCCAGCAGCCAGTCGCGTCCTGGGGCCAACGTCCTGACTTTC. Its protein is CASSQSRPGANVLTF.

This clonotype showed up many times. The CDR3 DNA follows: TGTGCCAGCAGTGAAGCTGGAAGGGTTTCCGAGCAGTACTTC. Its protein product is CASSEAGRVSEQYF. The V call is TRBV2, the J call TRBJ2-7; D unresolved. V lost 0 bases, J lost 6 bases, and 12 bases lay in between. The germline gives CDR1 SNHLY, CDR2 FYNNEI. The CDR3 is 14 residues long.

The chain links TRBV11-2 to TRBJ2-5; 15 positions agree with TRBD2. In germline, CDR1 is SGHAT, CDR2 FQNNGV. Losses at the gene ends were 6 bases for V and 4 bases for J; bases not matched to a gene: 9. This CDR3 contains 17 residues. The CDR3 is CASRPGLAGGPLETQYF. CDR3 DNA: TGTGCCAGCAGGCCAGGACTAGCGGGGGGGCCTCTAGAGACCCAGTACTTC.

This clonotype occurred many times. The CDR3, as DNA: TGCGCCAGCGCAACGGGGGGCCTTGGGACAGCCGGCCGCACAGATACGCAGTATTTT. Protein sequence: CASATGGLGTAGRTDTQYF. This chain uses TRBV5-1 with TRBJ2-3; D is perhaps TRBD1 or TRBD2 (7 bases each). Germline values: CDR1 SGHRS, CDR2 YFSETQ. The ends were cut back, 7 bases at V and 1 base at J, with 28 bases in the middle. The length of the CDR3 is 19 residues. The whole variable domain, remainder taken from reference TRBV5-1 and TRBJ2-3, is KAGVTQTPRYLIKTRGQQVTLSCSPISGHRSVSWYQQTPGQGLQFLFEYFSETQRNKGNFPGRFSGRQFSNSRSEMNVSTLELGDSALYLCASATGGLGTAGRTDTQYFGPGTRLTVL.

The table lists this clonotype with a few counts. The rearrangement uses TRBV4-3 and TRBJ1-2; D is unclear. This CDR3 region has 15 residues. Germline V gives CDR1 LGHNA, CDR2 YSLEER. The V end lost 3 bases, the J end lost 4 bases, and 15 bases lay between the germline ends. CDR3 bases: TGCGCCAGCAGCCAGGATATCGAGGCTTTCTATGGCTACACCTTC. It yields the protein CASSQDIEAFYGYTF.

This clonotype was detected only a few times. The V gene is TRBV6-2 or TRBV6-3, the J gene TRBJ1-5; the match to TRBD1 covers 7 bases. The CDR3 is 15 residues long. Trimming removed 0 bases from V and 8 bases from J; junction bases left unmatched: 7. Germline V lookup: CDR1 MNHEY, CDR2 SVGEGT. The CDR3 DNA is TGTGCCAGCAGTTACTCGATGAGGGGGCAGGAGCCCCAGCATTTT. It is translated as CASSYSMRGQEPQHF.